The T cell receptor beta chain under discussion was sequenced for a study of T-cell memory formation after mild COVID-19 (dated by TCRdb to 2020 to 2023). At the level of the whole study: TCR sequence clusters from the two donors were largely donor specific. Longitudinal TCRalpha and TCRbeta repertoire sequencing tracked T-cell clones expanding and contracting after mild COVID-19 in a couple of donors. The cohort was made up of two young adult volunteers, one female and one male, who were previously healthy.

This sample was sequenced with an Illumina NovaSeq 6000. TCRalpha and TCRbeta cDNA libraries were constructed by 5'RACE with constant-segment primers, with sample barcodes and unique molecular identifiers being introduced. Trizol reagent was used to extract RNA from every sample. Library amplification was performed in two PCR steps, and a second sample barcode and Illumina TruSeq adapters were introduced in the second step. Sequencing of libraries was performed on an Illumina NovaSeq with 2 x 150 bp paired-end reads. Turning to the authors' computational methods: With migec v1.2.7, reads were demultiplexed and then collapsed into UMI-guided consensus sequences. Using mixcr v2.1.11, UMI consensuses were aligned to TRA and TRB V and J templates and then assembled into clonotypes. Expanded or contracted clonotypes were those called significant by both edgeR and NoisET, with noise models trained on biological replicates. edgeR calls used a false discovery rate-adjusted p below 0.01 and a log2 fold-change threshold of 1. PCA with hierarchical clustering of max-normalized trajectories of the 1000 most abundant clonotypes was used as exploratory dynamics analysis. Separately sequenced CD4+ and CD8+ repertoires were used to assign a CD4 or CD8 phenotype to each responding clone. Starting from the raw public reads, TCRdb applied fastp trimming at Q25, assembled clones with MiXCR and retained in-frame beta chains. Each CDR3 protein gets just one entry, which takes the most common genes and DNA from the rows behind it. The V and J calls come from TCRdb's annotation, not from the publication. Counted in this sample were 200,000 or so distinct CDR3 sequences; 18% of them appeared once. The top ten hold roughly 2.6% of the sample.

The germline ends are 10 bases apart after V is trimmed by 1 base and J by 0 bases. Including cysteine and phenylalanine, the CDR3 has 15 amino acids. Solely the CDR3 DNA is kept, with 45 bases framed from the first base. The germline V gene encodes CDR1 SNHLY and CDR2 FYNNEI. Ficoll-Paque density gradient centrifugation was used to isolate PBMCs. What the authors observed across the whole study: The detection of some responding clones in pre-infection memory suggests that pre-existing cross-reactive memory T cells joined the SARS-CoV-2 response. Contracting CD4+ clones turned up mainly in the CM and EM memory subsets, whereas EMRA was where CD8+ clones were enriched. SARS-CoV-2 specificity was not confirmed for the second-wave clones peaking on day 37. Clones contracting from day 15 to 85 had balanced CD4/CD8 phenotypes, while a second wave expanding from day 15 to 37 was biased towards CD4+. The study covered only a couple of mild cases, and larger cohorts including severe cases with pre-infection samples were considered necessary.

This clonotype was counted a few times. It has no known antigen specificity. No clone much larger than this one lies a single base away; base qualities are absent. The chain couples TRBV2 to TRBJ2-7, with the identity of the D gene unclear. Sequences were obtained from PBMCs or a T cell subset sorted from them (not recorded which). This receptor was identified in an adult woman who had mild COVID-19 (a few samples of this study predate the infection). The sample titles of this study are shuffled in the database, so cell type and time point are left out; the donor was told from shared clones. The nucleotide sequence reads TGTGCCAGCAGTGAAGGACTTTCCAACTCCTACGAGCAGTACTTC. Its translation is CASSEGLSNSYEQYF.